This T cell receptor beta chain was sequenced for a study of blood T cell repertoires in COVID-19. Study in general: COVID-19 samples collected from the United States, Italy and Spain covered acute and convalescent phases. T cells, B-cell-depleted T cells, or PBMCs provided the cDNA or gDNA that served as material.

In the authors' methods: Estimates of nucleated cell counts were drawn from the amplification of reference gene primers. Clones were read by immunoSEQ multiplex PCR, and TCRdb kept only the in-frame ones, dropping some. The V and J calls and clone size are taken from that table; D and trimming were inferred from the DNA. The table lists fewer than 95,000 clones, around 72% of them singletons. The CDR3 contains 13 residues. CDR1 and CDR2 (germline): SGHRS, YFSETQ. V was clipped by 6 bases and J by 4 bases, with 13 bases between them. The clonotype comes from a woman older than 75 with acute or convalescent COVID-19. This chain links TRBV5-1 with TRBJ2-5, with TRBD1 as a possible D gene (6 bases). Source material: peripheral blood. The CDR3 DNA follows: TGCGCCAGCATTGGGGGCCCGGGAGAGACCCAGTACTTC. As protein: CASIGGPGETQYF.